The 17 T cell receptor beta chains reported below all come from one sample, sequenced in a study of metastatic and nonmetastatic thyroid tumors. TCRdb re-called the PCR reads via MiXCR. This table holds tens of thousands of clones, less than 25% found once. Each patient came to thyroid surgery without any prior treatment (of any kind). The source material was tumor tissue. The receptor source for this set is a female donor with papillary thyroid cancer or a benign thyroid nodule (not recorded which). Some clones in this sample may be carry-over from other donors' samples.

By frequency in the sample, this clone is medium-sized. CDR3 DNA: TGTGCCTGGAGTGTAAGACCTAATGAAAAACTGTTTTTT. This sequence encodes CAWSVRPNEKLFF. The rearrangement joins TRBV30 to TRBJ1-4, with D unclear. The V gene's germline CDR1 is GTSNPN and CDR2 SVGIG (reference sequence). V was pared by 0 bases and J by 3 bases, with 5 bases between. The CDR3 loop spans 13 amino acids.

At least ten counts were recorded for this clone. The chain joins TRBV7-2 to TRBJ2-1; 8 bases match TRBD2. In germline, CDR1 is SGHTA, CDR2 FQGNSA. The V and J ends lost 7 bases and 7 bases, in that order; junction bases with no gene match: 6. The CDR3 contains 13 residues. Here the CDR3 DNA reads TGTGCCAGCAAAATAGCGGGGAGGAATGAGCAGTTCTTC. It is translated as CASKIAGRNEQFF.

In this sample, this clone turned up a few times. The gene calls are TRBV20-1 and TRBJ2-3, with TRBD2 identical over 10 bases. Germline CDR1 and CDR2: DFQATT and SNEGSKA (reference sequence). This CDR3 contains 15 residues. V lost 3 bases and J lost 0; bases outside the gene matches: 3. CDR3 bases: TGCAGTGCTAGGGGGACTAGCGCTAGCACAGATACGCAGTATTTT. This translates into CSARGTSASTDTQYF.

As concerns this clone: This sample also contains other DNA sequences that code for the same CDR3. The chain recombines TRBV6-1 with TRBJ1-1; D is ambiguous. CDR1 is MNHNS and CDR2 is SASEGT in the germline V gene. The CDR3 is 15 residues long. The V and J ends lost 0 bases and 8 bases respectively, with 16 bases between them. The CDR3 coding sequence is TGTGCCAGCAGTGAAGCCCTCATCGCTACGGGGGAAGCTTTCTTT. It translates to CASSEALIATGEAFF.

The table lists this clone with many counts. In nucleotides, the CDR3 is TGTGCCAGCAGTTACTGGGGTAACGGGGAGCTGTTTTTT. Encoded protein: CASSYWGNGELFF. The chain is built from TRBV6-5 and TRBJ2-2; D is ambiguous. The CDR3 sequence is 13 residues long. V gave up 1 base and J gave up 7 bases, with 7 bases separating them. Germline CDR1 reads MNHEY; CDR2 reads SVGAGI.

The genes are TRBV20-1 and TRBJ2-2; 7 positions match TRBD2. Germline CDR1 DFQATT, CDR2 SNEGSKA (reference sequence). V gave up 7 bases and J gave up 6 bases; unmatched junction bases: 8. CDR3 size: 13 residues. CDR3 coding DNA: TGCAGTGTATTGTGGGAGGGTCCCGGGGAGCTGTTTTTT. It specifies CSVLWEGPGELFF.

This clone turned up a few times. This chain joins TRBV12-3 or TRBV12-4 and TRBJ1-4; 8 bases are shared with TRBD1. Trimming cost V 4 bases and J 8 bases; bases outside gene matches: 6. This CDR3 region has 14 residues. CDR3 region: CASSSDRVGEKLFF. The CDR3 bases are TGTGCCAGCAGTTCGGACAGGGTAGGAGAAAAACTGTTTTTT.

This clone was recorded only once. The rearrangement joins TRBV20-1 to TRBJ1-1, with TRBD1 identical over 8 bases. The J segment lost 3 bases and the V segment lost 3 bases, leaving 0 bases of the junction unmatched. The CDR3 has 12 residues. Germline V gives CDR1 DFQATT, CDR2 SNEGSKA (reference sequence). CDR3 in DNA: TGCAGTGCTAGGACAGGGGACACTGAAGCTTTCTTT. Protein: CSARTGDTEAFF.

This clone came up many times. A much larger clone is a single base away; this may be a read error. The chain joins TRBV20-1 to TRBJ1-1; 8 nucleotides agree with TRBD1. This CDR3 region has 16 residues. CDR1 is DFQATT and CDR2 is SNEGSKA in the germline V gene (reference sequence). The CDR3 loop reads CSARDLVRGLSTEASF. In DNA, the CDR3 is TGCAGTGCTAGAGATCTGGTCAGGGGGCTAAGCACTGAAGCTTCCTTT.

The chain joins TRBV12-3 or TRBV12-4 to TRBJ2-7; either TRBD1 or TRBD2 may supply D (10 bases each). The V end lost 3 bases, the J end lost 0 bases, and 27 bases lay between the germline ends. The CDR3 length is 20 residues. The CDR3 DNA is TGTGCCAGCAGTTTCAGCGGGACAGGGGAACTAGCGGGATTCTCCTACGAGCAGTACTTC. It codes for CASSFSGTGELAGFSYEQYF.

This clone was observed a handful of times. The chain uses TRBV10-3 and TRBJ1-1; 7 nucleotides align to TRBD1. V shed 4 bases, J shed 10 bases, and the junction held 9 bases outside the gene matches. The CDR3 loop spans 13 amino acids. In germline, CDR1 is ENHRY, CDR2 SYGVKD. The CDR3 bases are TGTGCCATCAGTGCCACAGGGGAGGGGGGAGCTTTCTTT. Translation gives CAISATGEGGAFF.

This clone was seen a handful of times. The genes are TRBV28 and TRBJ1-1; D is ambiguous. The CDR3 is made up of 11 amino acids. Germline CDR1 is MDHEN and CDR2 is SYDVKM. V shed 2 bases and J shed 10 bases, with 8 bases lying between them. This CDR3 is CASSLGVGAFF. In DNA, the CDR3 is TGTGCCAGCAGTTTAGGAGTCGGAGCTTTCTTT.

This clone was seen many times. The chain uses TRBV5-1 and TRBJ2-7; no clear D gene. V lost 0 bases, J lost 0 bases, and 13 bases lay in between. The CDR3 covers 16 residues. CDR1 SGHRS and CDR2 YFSETQ come from the germline V gene. This CDR3 is CASSLATYFTSYEQYF. The CDR3 nucleotides are TGCGCCAGCAGCTTGGCAACGTACTTCACCTCCTACGAGCAGTACTTC. The variable domain in full, completed from reference TRBV5-1 and TRBJ2-7, reads KAGVTQTPRYLIKTRGQQVTLSCSPISGHRSVSWYQQTPGQGLQFLFEYFSETQRNKGNFPGRFSGRQFSNSRSEMNVSTLELGDSALYLCASSLATYFTSYEQYFGPGTRLTVT.

This clone was detected ten times or more. This chain links TRBV18 with TRBJ1-1; the D gene is possibly TRBD1 (5 bases). CDR1 KGHSH and CDR2 LQKENI come from the germline V gene. Between the trimmed V and J ends, which lost 3 bases and 3 bases, there was a span of 17 bases. CDR3 length: 16 amino acids. In nucleotides, the CDR3 is TGTGCCAGCTCACCGGGATGGCAGGGTTGGTACACTGAAGCTTTCTTT. This gives the protein CASSPGWQGWYTEAFF.

The chain employs TRBV20-1 and TRBJ2-7, with TRBD2 identical over 12 bases. Looked up from germline, CDR1 is DFQATT and CDR2 is SNEGSKA (reference sequence). V was pared by 5 bases and J by 3 bases, with 5 bases of the junction left unmatched. The CDR3 extends over 14 amino acids. The CDR3 region has the DNA TGCAGTGCTGCCGGGACTAGCGGGTTCTACGAGCAGTACTTC. Its protein product is CSAAGTSGFYEQYF.

The genes are TRBV20-1 and TRBJ2-5; D unresolved. Germline V gene lookup returns CDR1 DFQATT and CDR2 SNEGSKA (reference sequence). The germline V and J ends were trimmed by 2 bases and 3 bases, with 7 bases remaining between them. This CDR3 has 12 residues. The CDR3 DNA reads as TGCAGTGCTAGACTCGGAAAAGAGACCCAGTACTTC. This codes for CSARLGKETQYF.

V usage is TRBV12-3 or TRBV12-4 and J usage is TRBJ2-7; D uncertain. CDR3 size: 15 residues. V was trimmed by 5 bases and J by 5 bases, leaving 19 bases between them. This chain's CDR3 is CASSPFNSHLHEQYF. The CDR3 DNA is TGTGCCAGCAGTCCGTTCAACAGCCACCTCCACGAGCAGTACTTC.